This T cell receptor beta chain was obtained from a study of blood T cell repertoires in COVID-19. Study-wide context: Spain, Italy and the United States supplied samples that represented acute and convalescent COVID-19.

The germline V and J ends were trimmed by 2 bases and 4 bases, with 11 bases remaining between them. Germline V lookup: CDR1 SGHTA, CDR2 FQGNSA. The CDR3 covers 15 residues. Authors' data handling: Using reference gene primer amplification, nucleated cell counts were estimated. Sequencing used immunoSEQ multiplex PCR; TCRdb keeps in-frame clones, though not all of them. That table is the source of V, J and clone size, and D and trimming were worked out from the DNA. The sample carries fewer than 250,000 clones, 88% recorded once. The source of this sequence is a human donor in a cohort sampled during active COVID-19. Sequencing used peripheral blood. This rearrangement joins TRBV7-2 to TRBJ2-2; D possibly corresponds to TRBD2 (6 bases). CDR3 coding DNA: TGTGCCAGCAGCTTACGGAGGGCGAGCACCGGGGAGCTGTTTTTT. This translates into CASSLRRASTGELFF. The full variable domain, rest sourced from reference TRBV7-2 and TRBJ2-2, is GAGVSQSPSNKVTEKGKDVELRCDPISGHTALYWYRQSLGQGLEFLIYFQGNSAPDKSGLPSDRFSAERTGGSVSTLTIQRTQQEDSAVYLCASSLRRASTGELFFGEGSRLTVL.